This T cell receptor beta chain comes out of a study of PD-1 blockade in classical Hodgkin lymphoma. General observations from the study: CD4+ but not CD8+ TCR diversity rose significantly by C4D1. Relapsed/refractory patients reportedly had the lowest baseline TCR diversity, below newly diagnosed patients, who were below healthy donors. Lower baseline TCR diversity marked trial partial responders and progressors.

The CDR3 runs 14 residues. CDR1 SGHNT and CDR2 YYREEE come from the germline V gene (reference sequence). V trimming: 10 bases; J trimming: 2 bases; junction bases outside the gene matches: 7. Relapse was seen in all patients after autologous stem cell transplantation, and brentuximab vedotin exposure was variable. This clone was seen just once. Its antigen is as yet unknown. The data were produced by immunoSEQ multiplex PCR, yet TCRdb's version contains in-frame clones alone and is incomplete. The sample has tens of thousands of clones, 75% to 85% seen once. This specimen consisted of peripheral blood mononuclear cells (PBMCs), obtained at baseline. This sequence originates from a human donor with classical Hodgkin lymphoma. The chain joins TRBV5-4 to TRBJ2-1, with 9 bases matching TRBD2. CDR3 DNA sequence: TGTGCCGCCGGGGGCGGGGGGGCCTACAATGAGCAGTTCTTC. It specifies CAAGGGGAYNEQFF.